This TCR beta chain was observed in a study of blood T cell repertoires in COVID-19. The CDR3 loop spans 15 amino acids. V gave up 2 bases and J gave up 9 bases; unmatched junction bases: 6. Germline assignment: CDR1 MNHEY and CDR2 SVGAGI. Using immunoSEQ multiplex PCR, the repertoire was profiled, and TCRdb retains in-frame clones only, with some absent. Among 350,000 to 450,000 clones listed, approximately 90% were seen once. Sequencing was performed on peripheral blood. The receptor was derived from a woman aged 40 to 55 with COVID-19, enrolled during active disease. The chain joins TRBV6-5 to TRBJ2-2; 10 bases map to TRBD2. The CDR3 sequence: CASSYLLAGVRELFF. The CDR3 DNA reads TGTGCCAGCAGTTACCTCCTAGCGGGGGTCCGGGAGCTGTTTTTT.